What follows are 7 T cell receptor beta chains derived from one specimen sequenced in a study of CD8 T cells in Susac syndrome. With random hexamers, reverse transcription was performed on roughly 0.5 to 1 ug of RNA. TCRdb reanalysed the immunoSEQ multiplex PCR reads using MiXCR and keeps one entry per CDR3 protein. The sample holds about 120,000 distinct CDR3 sequences, 85% to 95% seen once. Sequencing was performed on CD8+ T cells from PBMCs. The receptor source for this set is a human donor with Susac syndrome.

The V and J genes are TRBV12-3 or TRBV12-4 and TRBJ2-1; the D gene is possibly TRBD2 (6 bases). V was clipped by 5 bases and J by 9 bases, with 17 bases between them. CDR3 length: 14 residues. DNA of the CDR3: TGTGCCAGCAGTCCCCTGGAGGGTGGGGGTGAGCAGTTCTTC. Translating it yields CASSPLEGGGEQFF.

The chain joins TRBV20-1 to TRBJ1-1; D is ambiguous. Trimming removed 0 bases from V and 8 bases from J, with 13 bases in between. CDR1 and CDR2 (germline): DFQATT, SNEGSKA (reference sequence). The CDR3 length is 13 residues. CDR3 DNA sequence: TGCAGTGCTAGAGATAGATACTTGCTGGAAGCTTTCTTT. Protein: CSARDRYLLEAFF.

The chain carries TRBV5-1 and TRBJ1-4; D gene uncertain. The V end was cut by 0 bases, the J end by 7 bases, with 13 bases between. The CDR3 has 15 residues. From germline, CDR1 is SGHRS and CDR2 YFSETQ. CDR3 loop: CASSLEGNWGEKLFF. Here the CDR3 DNA reads TGCGCCAGCAGCTTGGAAGGGAACTGGGGTGAAAAACTGTTTTTT.

The chain combines TRBV5-6 with TRBJ2-1; D call uncertain. The CDR3 has 12 amino acids. Germline CDR1 reads SGHDT; CDR2 reads YYEEEE. V was cut by 1 base and J by 7 bases, with 6 bases left in between. CDR3 residues: CASSLTRNEQFF. CDR3 DNA: TGTGCCAGCAGCTTGACCAGGAATGAGCAGTTCTTC.

The chain joins TRBV6-5 to TRBJ1-5, with D perhaps TRBD1 (5 bases). The CDR3 is 15 residues long. CDR1 and CDR2 (germline): MNHEY, SVGAGI. Trimming cost V 6 bases and J 7 bases, with 19 bases left between them. This CDR3 reads CASRPVRSGGQPQHF. CDR3 sequence (DNA): TGTGCCAGCAGGCCCGTTCGATCGGGGGGACAGCCCCAGCATTTT.

This rearrangement joins TRBV12-3 or TRBV12-4 to TRBJ2-7; 10 bases line up with TRBD1. There are 14 residues in the CDR3. The J segment lost 8 bases and the V segment lost 1 base, leaving 5 bases of the junction unmatched. CDR3: CASSLEGTGDQQYF. CDR3 DNA sequence: TGTGCCAGCAGTTTAGAGGGGACAGGGGATCAGCAGTACTTC.

This chain links TRBV29-1 with TRBJ1-4; 10 positions agree with TRBD1. Germline lookup yields CDR1 SQVTM and CDR2 ANQGSEA. This CDR3 contains 13 residues. J gave up 8 bases and V 6 bases, and 6 bases lay outside the gene matches. CDR3 region: CSVRDRGREKLFF. In nucleotides, the CDR3 is TGCAGCGTGCGGGACAGGGGAAGAGAAAAACTGTTTTTT.